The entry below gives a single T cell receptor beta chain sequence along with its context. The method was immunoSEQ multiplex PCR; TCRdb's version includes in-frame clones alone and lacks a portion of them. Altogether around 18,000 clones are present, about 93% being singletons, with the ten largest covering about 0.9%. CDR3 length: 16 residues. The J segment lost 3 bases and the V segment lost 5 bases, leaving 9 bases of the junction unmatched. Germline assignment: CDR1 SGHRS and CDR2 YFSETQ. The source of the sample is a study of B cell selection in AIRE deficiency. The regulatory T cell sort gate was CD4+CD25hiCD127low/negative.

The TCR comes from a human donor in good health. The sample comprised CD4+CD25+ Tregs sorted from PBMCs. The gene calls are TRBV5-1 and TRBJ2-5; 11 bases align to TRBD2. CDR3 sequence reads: CASRWGRLAGKETQYF. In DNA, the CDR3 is TGCGCCAGCAGGTGGGGGAGACTAGCGGGAAAAGAGACCCAGTACTTC. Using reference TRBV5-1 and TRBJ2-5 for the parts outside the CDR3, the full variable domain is KAGVTQTPRYLIKTRGQQVTLSCSPISGHRSVSWYQQTPGQGLQFLFEYFSETQRNKGNFPGRFSGRQFSNSRSEMNVSTLELGDSALYLCASRWGRLAGKETQYFGPGTRLLVL.